This TCR beta chain was captured in a study of blood T cell repertoires in COVID-19. The overall study: Sources were T cells, B-cell-depleted T cells, or PBMCs; the material itself was cDNA or gDNA.

The CDR3 runs to 14 residues. CDR1 and CDR2 from the germline V gene are LNHDA and SQIVND (reference sequence). The germline V and J ends were trimmed by 7 bases and 10 bases, with 22 bases remaining between them. Per the authors' pipeline: Estimation of nucleated cell counts was performed using reference gene primer amplification. Assay used: immunoSEQ multiplex PCR; TCRdb lists only in-frame clones, some missing. V and J calls and clone size are copied from that table; D and trimming were computed from the DNA. The sample lists about 180,000 clones, over 75% occurring once. The TCR sequence derives from a man older than 75 with COVID-19, enrolled during active disease. Sequencing was done on a sample of peripheral blood. This chain joins TRBV19 and TRBJ1-1, with unresolved D. CDR3: CASIPPRETAGAFF. In DNA form, the CDR3 reads TGTGCCAGTATCCCTCCCCGGGAAACGGCAGGAGCTTTCTTT.